This T cell receptor (beta chain) came from a study of CD8 T cells in Susac syndrome. RNA in amounts of about 0.45 to 1 ug was reverse transcribed with random hexamers. MiXCR, applied by TCRdb to the immunoSEQ multiplex PCR reads, yields one record per CDR3 protein. The data show a few hundred thousand distinct CDR3 sequences, roughly 94% seen once. CDR1 and CDR2 (germline): SNHLY, FYNNEI. The V gene end was trimmed by 2 bases and the J gene end by 0 bases; junction bases not matched to a gene: 4. The CDR3 runs to 16 residues. The sequenced material came from CD4+ T cells from PBMCs. The receptor was isolated from a human donor with multiple sclerosis. The J gene is TRBJ2-3, the V gene TRBV2; 8 nucleotides match TRBD2. The CDR3: CASSEIIAGSTDTQYF. CDR3 coding DNA: TGTGCCAGCAGTGAAATAATAGCGGGGAGCACAGATACGCAGTATTTT.